This is a list of T cell receptor beta chains from one sample in a study of radiotherapy plus CTLA-4 blockade in lung cancer. Libraries were prepared by immunoSEQ multiplex PCR; TCRdb keeps only in-frame clonotypes and omits some of them. The sample holds 50,000 or so clones, more than 60% seen once. The sample was peripheral blood, taken from a patient treated with radiotherapy plus ipilimumab. The receptors were gathered from a human donor with non-small cell lung cancer who had a partial response to radiotherapy plus ipilimumab. The CDR3 runs from the conserved cysteine through the conserved F or W.

cdr3_aa | v_call
CASSEGIKSGNEQFF | TRBV2
CASSSYEGGNQPQHF | TRBV6-5
CASSRQAYGPYEQYF | TRBV5-1
CASSPNTGVNEQFF | TRBV11-3
CASSDSAVGGYNSPLHF | TRBV25-1
CASSLRTGGDQAKNIQYF | TRBV5-1
CAWSVLLGVEQFF | TRBV30
CASSVQAMNYGYTF | TRBV9
CSVEDGMSTEAFF | TRBV29-1
CASTRDSMNTEAFF | TRBV19
CASSLIGGNYGYTF | TRBV7-9
CASSEDPGQYINSPLHF | TRBV7-2
CASSEGGQGATSGNTIYF | TRBV10-2
CASSLGDRDQETQYF | TRBV11-2
CASSLGDYEQFF | TRBV11-2
CASSPTGLDSPLHF | TRBV11-2
CASSSRPSGLAGERNTGELFF | TRBV7-3
CASSVAGGRLNEQYF | TRBV5-4
CAISDPGRTGELFF | TRBV10-3
CASSQDYSGGLNTGELFF | TRBV4-3
CASSPWTSGGSYNEQFF | TRBV9
CASSEGTPTQYF | TRBV6-1
CASSLASAGGELFF | TRBV5-1
CASSITGMQFF | TRBV9
CSANGDTF | TRBV29-1
CASSDSGRSPLHF | TRBV6-4
CASRGATDTQYF | TRBV19
CASSSDWRTYEQYF | TRBV5-1
CASLGDVFTEAFF | TRBV18
CATRGQGSVGGELFF | TRBV15
CASSPRTGAEAFF | TRBV4-1
CSVAPKTGTEAFF | TRBV29-1
CAISASTGRDYGYTF | TRBV10-3
CASSVSDRGQGKAFF | TRBV6-1
CALRWSRDRSYEQYF | TRBV6-1
CASSLTSGSSYNEQFF | TRBV5-1
CASRKDTPYNSPLHF | TRBV5-1
CASSQPIQGNQPQHF | TRBV5-4
CASSLVAGGADTQYF | TRBV11-2
CASSLWAENTEAFF | TRBV5-6
CASSTPQRNYGYTF | TRBV7-9
CSGETGGITEAFF | TRBV29-1
CASSLRGTGFSGELFF | TRBV27